This TCR beta chain is drawn from a study of molecular identifiers for immune sequencing clone quantification. In TCRdb, the PCR reads were re-called with MiXCR into one record per CDR3 protein. Among more than 300,000 distinct CDR3 sequences listed, around a fifth were seen once. This clonotype was counted many times. This TCR was sampled from a human donor in good health. Some libraries in this study had Jurkat cell RNA spiked in. Sequencing was done on a sample of naive CD8+ T cells from blood, with Jurkat cell RNA spiked in. As to subset: FACS-sorted CD8+CD4-CCR7+CD45RA+ naive T cells.

The CDR3 loop reads CSARVEREGSDTQYF. CDR3 bases: TGCAGTGCTAGAGTAGAGCGGGAGGGTTCAGATACGCAGTATTTT. This chain joins TRBV20-1 and TRBJ2-3; 10 bases are shared with TRBD2. The CDR3 has 15 residues. V lost 1 base to trimming and J lost 4 bases; unmatched junction nucleotides: 5. The V gene's germline CDR1 is DFQATT and CDR2 SNEGSKA (reference sequence).